This T cell receptor (beta chain) was sequenced in a study of T cells in Graves' hyperthyroidism and ophthalmopathy (dated by TCRdb to about 2019). At the level of the whole study: Peripheral blood was sampled at the time of initial diagnosis, prior to any treatment. In addition, the study compared T-cell repertoires in thyroid tissue and in blood from five or six Graves' hyperthyroidism patients. Following sampling, methimazole starting at 30 mg daily was given to hyperthyroidism patients, and high-dose intravenous methylprednisolone was given to ophthalmopathy patients. To identify TCR V-J signatures that set the groups apart, the researchers used a discovery cohort of more than 95 patients, made up of 40 to 45 with Graves' ophthalmopathy and some 60 with stable Graves' hyperthyroidism. Prospective prediction of ophthalmopathy was tested in an independent validation cohort of 18 to 20 hyperthyroidism patients and 17 patients who later progressed to ophthalmopathy. For training and testing, the 80 to 100 patients in the discovery cohort were randomly divided in a 7:3 ratio. The paper describes TCR Vbeta CDR3 sequencing of more than 120 peripheral blood samples, made up of 43 ophthalmopathy patients, 70 to 80 hyperthyroidism patients and roughly 17 progressor patients.

This clonotype was found many times. The antigen it recognizes is unknown. Base qualities are missing; no much larger clone stands one base away. The TCR beta CDR3 regions were amplified from the RNA transcripts. The first round of RT-PCR for the TCR CDR3 was performed with the HTBI primer set and the Qiagen OneStep RT-PCR kit. Libraries were constructed in a second round of multiplex PCR, after which size selection and purification were performed. Libraries were sequenced paired-end with 100 bp reads on an Illumina HiSeq2000. The study's own analysis went as follows. SOAPnuke was used to process the raw data, throwing out any read that contained adapters or uncalled bases, had a mean Phred below 15, or lacked an exact constant-primer or identifier match. High-quality paired reads were merged using COPE v1.2.5, and each unique nucleotide sequence was defined as a clonotype. MiTCR v1.1 was used to align clonotypes to the IMGT TRBV, TRBD and TRBJ reference segments. The analysis was restricted to V-J combinations with a frequency above 0.0001, which together covered about 99% of the repertoires. The TCS score was defined as the ratio of F50 (clonal expansion) to E x V (chaos), calculated using BLOSUM62-based TCRdist between CDR3 peptides within each V-J. Welch's t-statistics and random forest reduced roughly 530 V-J features to roughly 13, which were used in a naive Bayes classifier (R e1071). TCRdb reprocessed the public reads (quality trimming at Q25 with fastp, clone calling with MiXCR) and kept in-frame beta chains. One record per CDR3 amino acid sequence lists the most common genes and DNA. It is TCRdb's table, rather than the study itself, that gives the V and J calls and clone size. For this sample the table gives 600,000 or so distinct CDR3 sequences, of which roughly 15% were detected only once. The leading ten clones occupy around 12% of the sample.

Points the paper makes about the study in general: Blood samples also contained most of the expanded thyroid clonotypes (frequency above 0.001), which suggests that blood repertoires may reflect thyroid immune responses. Sample size was not statistically predetermined, and investigators were not blinded to group allocation. During validation, the model predicted progression to ophthalmopathy a median of around 7 months ahead of onset, with almost 71% sensitivity and 72.22% specificity. A 13 V-J signature model separated ophthalmopathy from stable hyperthyroidism, with around 90% sensitivity and 81.08% specificity in cross-validation and 80%/75% in testing.

The junction carries 9 bases between V and J, which are trimmed by 1 base and 2 bases respectively. From the cysteine up to the phenylalanine, the CDR3 has a length of 14 residues. Only the CDR3 portion is preserved as DNA: 42 bases, with reading frame beginning at the first base. In the germline V gene (reference sequence), CDR1 corresponds to SEHNR and CDR2 to FQNEAQ. Ophthalmopathy patients had moderately to severely active disease, Clinical Activity Score of at least 3, NOSPECS grade of at least 4, and duration under 3 months. Any patient with an uncontrolled infection, another autoimmune disease, pregnancy or lactation was excluded. Diagnoses were established on the basis of clinical symptoms, serum thyroxine and TRAb, thyroid ultrasound, and orbital computed tomography. PBMCs were separated from under 11 ml of fresh peripheral blood using Ficoll-Paque density gradient centrifugation. Total RNA was extracted using Trizol reagent, and RNA quality was assessed on an Agilent 2100 Bioanalyzer.

The sequence joins TRBV7-9 to TRBJ2-7; a confident D gene designation cannot be given. Input material: blood. This clonotype originated in a woman aged 45-60 years with Graves' ophthalmopathy. At the DNA level, the sequence is TGTGCCAGCAGCTTAGGGGTGTTCCCCTACGAGCAGTACTTC. Translated, this is CASSLGVFPYEQYF. Joined to the reference TRBV7-9 and TRBJ2-7 proteins, this CDR3 gives the full variable domain: DTGVSQNPRHKITKRGQNVTFRCDPISEHNRLYWYRQTLGQGPEFLTYFQNEAQLEKSRLLSDRFSAERPKGSFSTLEIQRTEQGDSAMYLCASSLGVFPYEQYFGPGTRLTVT.